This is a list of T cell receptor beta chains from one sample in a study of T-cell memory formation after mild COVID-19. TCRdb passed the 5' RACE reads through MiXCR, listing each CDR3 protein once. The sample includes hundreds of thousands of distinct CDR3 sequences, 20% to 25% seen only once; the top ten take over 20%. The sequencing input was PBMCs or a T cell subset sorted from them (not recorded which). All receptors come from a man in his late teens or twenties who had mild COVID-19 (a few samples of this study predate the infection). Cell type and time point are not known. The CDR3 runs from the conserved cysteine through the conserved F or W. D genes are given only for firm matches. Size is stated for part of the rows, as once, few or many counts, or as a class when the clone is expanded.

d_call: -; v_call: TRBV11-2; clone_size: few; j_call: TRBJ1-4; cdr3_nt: TGTGCCAGCAGCGACTACGGGGGAGCCTCAGCTAATGAAAAACTGTTTTTT; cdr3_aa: CASSDYGGASANEKLFF
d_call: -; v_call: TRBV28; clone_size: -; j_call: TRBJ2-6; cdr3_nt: TGTGCCAGCCGGAATGTCGGCGGGCGTTGGGCCAACGTCCTGACTTTC; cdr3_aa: CASRNVGGRWANVLTF
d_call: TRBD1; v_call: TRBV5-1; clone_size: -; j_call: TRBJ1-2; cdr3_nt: TGCGCCAGCACCGACAGGGAGGGTCGCACCTTC; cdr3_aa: CASTDREGRTF
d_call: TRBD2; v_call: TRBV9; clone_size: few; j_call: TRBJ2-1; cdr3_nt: TGTGCCAGCAGCGCCCCTACTAGCGGGGTCTACAATGAGCAGTTCTTC; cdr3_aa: CASSAPTSGVYNEQFF
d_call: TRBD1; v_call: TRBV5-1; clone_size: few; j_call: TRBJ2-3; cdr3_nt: TGCGCCAGCAGCTTGGCCCCAGGGGGCTTGTCGGTCGATACGCAGTATTTT; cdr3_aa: CASSLAPGGLSVDTQYF
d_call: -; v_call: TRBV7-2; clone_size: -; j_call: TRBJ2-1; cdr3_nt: TGTGCCAGCAGCTTCGACGGATACAATGAGCAGTTCTTC; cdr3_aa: CASSFDGYNEQFF
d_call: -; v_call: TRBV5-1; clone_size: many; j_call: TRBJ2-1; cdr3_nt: TGCGCCAGCAGCCCGGAGGTAGAGCTCAATGAGCAGTTCTTC; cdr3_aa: CASSPEVELNEQFF
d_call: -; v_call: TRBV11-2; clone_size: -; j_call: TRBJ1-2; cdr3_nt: TGTGCCAGCAGCCCATTTGGCGGTGGCTACACCTTC; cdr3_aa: CASSPFGGGYTF
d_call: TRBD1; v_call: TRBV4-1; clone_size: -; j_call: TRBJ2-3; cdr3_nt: TGCGCCAGCAGCCTAACGACAGGGGGAAGTCCGTATTTT; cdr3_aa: CASSLTTGGSPYF
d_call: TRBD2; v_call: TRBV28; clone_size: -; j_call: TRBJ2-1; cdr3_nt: TGTGCCAGCAGAGGATACGGGGGGGGAGTCGGTGAGCAGTTCTTC; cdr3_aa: CASRGYGGGVGEQFF
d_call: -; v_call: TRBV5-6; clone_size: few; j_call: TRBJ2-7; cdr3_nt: TGTGCCAGCAGCTTGTTATCCTTTTCCTACGAGCAGTACTTC; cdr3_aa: CASSLLSFSYEQYF
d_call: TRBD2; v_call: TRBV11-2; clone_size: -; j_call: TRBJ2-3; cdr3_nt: TGTGCCAGCACAAGGCGGGGGGAGGGGACAGATACGCAGTATTTT; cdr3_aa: CASTRRGEGTDTQYF
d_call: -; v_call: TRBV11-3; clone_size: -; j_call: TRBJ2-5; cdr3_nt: TGTGCCAGCAGCCCACTGGGGGGGCTGAGAGGGGAGACCCAGTACTTC; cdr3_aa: CASSPLGGLRGETQYF
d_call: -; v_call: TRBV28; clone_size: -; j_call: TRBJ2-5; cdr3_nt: TGTGCCAGCAGGAACTACAACCTAGAGACCCAGTACTTC; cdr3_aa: CASRNYNLETQYF
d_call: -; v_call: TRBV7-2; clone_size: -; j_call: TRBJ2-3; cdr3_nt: TGTGCCAGCAGCTTAGAGGAGAGCCCGGGGAGCACAGATACGCAGTATTTT; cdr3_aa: CASSLEESPGSTDTQYF
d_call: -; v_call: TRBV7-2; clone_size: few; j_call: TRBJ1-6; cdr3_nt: TGTGCCAGCAGCTCCTATCCAGTTCAGGGGATACCCCTCCACTTT; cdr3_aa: CASSSYPVQGIPLHF
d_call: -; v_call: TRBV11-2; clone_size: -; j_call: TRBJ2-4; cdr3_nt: TGTGCCAGCAGCTTAGTGGCAGGCTTGGCCAAAAACATTCAGTACTTC; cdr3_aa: CASSLVAGLAKNIQYF
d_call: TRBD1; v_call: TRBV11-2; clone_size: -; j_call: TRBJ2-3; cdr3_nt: TGTGCCAGCAGCATACAGGGGGCGGGCACAGATACGCAGTATTTT; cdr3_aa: CASSIQGAGTDTQYF
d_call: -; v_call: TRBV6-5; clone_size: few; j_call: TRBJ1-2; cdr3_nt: TGTGCCAGCAGTCCGTACGGTTCCGGAGGCTATGGCTACACCTTC; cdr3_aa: CASSPYGSGGYGYTF
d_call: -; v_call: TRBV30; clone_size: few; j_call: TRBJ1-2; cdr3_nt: TGTGCCTGGAGTGTACTCGACAGCGAGTTTTCTAACTATGGCTACACCTTC; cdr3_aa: CAWSVLDSEFSNYGYTF
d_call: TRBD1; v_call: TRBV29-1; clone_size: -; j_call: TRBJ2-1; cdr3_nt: TGCAGCTCTCCGGGACAGGGGGAGAGTGAGCAGTTCTTC; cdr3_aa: CSSPGQGESEQFF
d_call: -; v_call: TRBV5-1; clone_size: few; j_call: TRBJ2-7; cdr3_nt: TGCGCCAGCAGCGGGAGGGGGTCCTCCTACGAGCAGTACTTC; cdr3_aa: CASSGRGSSYEQYF
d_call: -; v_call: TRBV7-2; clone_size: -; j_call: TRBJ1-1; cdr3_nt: TGTGCCAGCAGCCCCAGCTGGACAGTATTGAACACTGAAGCTTTCTTT; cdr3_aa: CASSPSWTVLNTEAFF
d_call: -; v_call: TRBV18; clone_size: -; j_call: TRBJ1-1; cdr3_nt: TGTGCCAGCGACAACGGCAATGAAGCTTTCTTT; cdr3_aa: CASDNGNEAFF
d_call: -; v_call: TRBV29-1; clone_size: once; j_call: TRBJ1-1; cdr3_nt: TGCAGCGGGGGACAACACATGAACACTGAAGCTTTCTTT; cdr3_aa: CSGGQHMNTEAFF
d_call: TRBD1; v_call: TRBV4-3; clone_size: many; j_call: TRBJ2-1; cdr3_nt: TGCGCCAGCAGCGTACAGGGGCGCGGGAATGAGCAGTTCTTC; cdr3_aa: CASSVQGRGNEQFF
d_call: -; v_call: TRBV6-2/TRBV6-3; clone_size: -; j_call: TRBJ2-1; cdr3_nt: TGTGCCAGCAGTCAGAGTACGTACAATGAGCAGTTCTTC; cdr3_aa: CASSQSTYNEQFF
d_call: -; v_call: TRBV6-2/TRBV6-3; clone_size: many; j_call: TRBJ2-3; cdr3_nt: TGTGCCAGCACTCGGACTACATCACCCACAGATACGCAGTATTTT; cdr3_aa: CASTRTTSPTDTQYF